This T cell receptor (beta chain) came from a study of blood T cell repertoires in COVID-19. The overall study: Italy, Spain and the United States were the sources of the convalescent and acute COVID-19 samples. T cells, B-cell-depleted T cells, or PBMCs supplied cDNA or gDNA.

In the original processing: Amplified reference gene primers provided the basis for estimating nucleated cell counts. Profiled with immunoSEQ multiplex PCR; TCRdb holds only in-frame clones, not every one. Clone size and the V and J calls come from that table; the DNA yielded D and trimming. This sample carries about 83,000 clones, about 85% of them seen once, and the ten largest clones take 3%. Sequencing was performed on peripheral blood. The receptor comes from a woman aged 45-65 years with active or convalescent COVID-19.

CDR3 DNA: TGTGCCAGCAGCTTAGGGGTGGCGGGGGGGCAAGAGACCCAGTACTTC. It encodes CASSLGVAGGQETQYF. The rearrangement links TRBV7-2 to TRBJ2-5, with 9 bases identical to TRBD2. Germline V gene data show CDR1 as SGHTA and CDR2 as FQGNSA. The CDR3 covers 16 residues. V lost 1 base and J lost 2; bases outside the gene matches: 5.